The T cell receptor (beta chain) under discussion was sequenced for a study of blood T cell repertoires in COVID-19. Study overall: The United States, Italy and Spain were the sources of the acute and convalescent COVID-19 samples.

Here immunoSEQ multiplex PCR was the method, and the copy in TCRdb shows in-frame clones only, minus some. The sample lists some 350,000 clones, roughly 90% occurring once. It was during active infection that Seattle patients were enrolled and then longitudinally followed. This CDR3 contains 15 residues. Germline V lookup: CDR1 SGDLS, CDR2 YYNGEE. After removal of 4 bases from V and 7 bases from J, the junction contained 9 bases not matched to a gene. The TCR was taken from a woman aged 70-85 years with COVID-19, enrolled during active disease. The J gene is TRBJ2-1, the V gene TRBV9; 9 bases match TRBD2. Sequencing was done on a sample of peripheral blood. DNA for the CDR3: TGTGCCAGCAGCCCCAAAGGCACTAGCGGGAATGAGCAGTTCTTC. It specifies CASSPKGTSGNEQFF.